This TCR beta chain was sequenced during a study of identical twins. General study results and limits: The study drew conclusions from cross-sectional statistical analysis, not from following the same donors. The presence of invariant MAIT and iNKT cells could partly confound analyses of zero-insertion sequences.

As concerns this clonotype: The antigen remains unidentified.

TCRdb fed the 5' RACE reads into MiXCR, producing one record per CDR3 protein. The sample shows 1.5 million to 2 million distinct CDR3 sequences, 25% to 35% of them seen only once. The sequence was collected from a newborn girl in good health. Specimen: cord blood.

Here the CDR3 reads CASSLDRPYYRTDTQYF. The CDR3 coding sequence is TGTGCCAGCAGCTTAGATCGGCCCTACTACAGGACAGATACGCAGTATTTT. The genes are TRBV11-2 and TRBJ2-3, with D possibly being TRBD1 (5 bases). The V end lost 0 bases, the J end lost 3 bases, and 16 bases lay between the germline ends. The CDR3 has 17 residues. The germline gives CDR1 SGHAT, CDR2 FQNNGV.